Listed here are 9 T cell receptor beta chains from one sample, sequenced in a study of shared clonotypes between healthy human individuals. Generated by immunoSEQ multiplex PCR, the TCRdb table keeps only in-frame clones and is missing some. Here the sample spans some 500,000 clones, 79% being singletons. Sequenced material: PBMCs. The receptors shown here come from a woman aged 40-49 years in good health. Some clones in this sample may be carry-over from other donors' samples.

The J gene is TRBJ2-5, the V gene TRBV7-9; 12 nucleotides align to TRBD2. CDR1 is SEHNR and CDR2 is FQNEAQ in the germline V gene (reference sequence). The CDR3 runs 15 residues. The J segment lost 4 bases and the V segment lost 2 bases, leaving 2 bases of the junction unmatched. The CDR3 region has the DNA TGTGCCAGCAGCTTACAACTAGCGGGAGGAGAGACCCAGTACTTC. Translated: CASSLQLAGGETQYF. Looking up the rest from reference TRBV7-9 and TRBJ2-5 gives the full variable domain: DTGVSQNPRHKITKRGQNVTFRCDPISEHNRLYWYRQTLGQGPEFLTYFQNEAQLEKSRLLSDRFSAERPKGSFSTLEIQRTEQGDSAMYLCASSLQLAGGETQYFGPGTRLLVL.

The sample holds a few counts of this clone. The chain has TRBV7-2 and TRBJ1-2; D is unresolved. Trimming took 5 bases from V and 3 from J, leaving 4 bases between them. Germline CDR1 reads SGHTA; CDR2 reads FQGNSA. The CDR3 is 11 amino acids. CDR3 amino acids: CASSDHYGYTF. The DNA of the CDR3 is TGTGCCAGCAGCGATCACTATGGCTACACCTTC.

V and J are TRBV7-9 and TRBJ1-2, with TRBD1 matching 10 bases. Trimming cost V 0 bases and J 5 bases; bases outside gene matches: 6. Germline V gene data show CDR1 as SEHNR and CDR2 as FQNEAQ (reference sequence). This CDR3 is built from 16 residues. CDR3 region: CASSLASGTGAYGYTF. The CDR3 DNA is TGTGCCAGCAGCTTAGCCTCCGGGACAGGGGCATATGGCTACACCTTC.

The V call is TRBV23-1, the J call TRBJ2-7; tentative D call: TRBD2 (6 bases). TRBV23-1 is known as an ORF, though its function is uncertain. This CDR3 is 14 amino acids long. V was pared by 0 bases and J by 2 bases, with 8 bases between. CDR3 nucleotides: TGCGCCAGCAGTCAATCTAGCGGAACCTACGAGCAGTACTTC. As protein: CASSQSSGTYEQYF.

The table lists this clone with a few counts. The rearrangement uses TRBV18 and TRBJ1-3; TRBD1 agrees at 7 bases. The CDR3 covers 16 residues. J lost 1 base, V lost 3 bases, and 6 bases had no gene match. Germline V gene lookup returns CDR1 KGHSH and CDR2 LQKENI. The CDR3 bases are TGTGCCAGCTCACCGATGGGGACAGTATCTGGAAACACCATATATTTT. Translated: CASSPMGTVSGNTIYF.

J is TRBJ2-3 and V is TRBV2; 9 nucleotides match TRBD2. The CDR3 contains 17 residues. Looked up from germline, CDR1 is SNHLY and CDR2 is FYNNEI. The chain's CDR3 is CARQLGASGTYTDTQYF. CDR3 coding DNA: TGTGCACGACAGTTAGGGGCTAGCGGGACGTACACAGATACGCAGTATTTT.

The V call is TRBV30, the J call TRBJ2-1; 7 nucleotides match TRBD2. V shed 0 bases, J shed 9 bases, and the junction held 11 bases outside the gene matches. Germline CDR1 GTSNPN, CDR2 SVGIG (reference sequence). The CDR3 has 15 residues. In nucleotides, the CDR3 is TGTGCCTGGAGTGTAGGAAGCGGGAATAACGGTGAGCAGTTCTTC. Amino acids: CAWSVGSGNNGEQFF.

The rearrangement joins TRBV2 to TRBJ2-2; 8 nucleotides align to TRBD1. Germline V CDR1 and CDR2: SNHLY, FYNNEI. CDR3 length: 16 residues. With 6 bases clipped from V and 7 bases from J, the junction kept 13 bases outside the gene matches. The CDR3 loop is CASSRDRGGDVGELFF. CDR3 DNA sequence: TGTGCCAGCAGCAGAGACAGGGGCGGGGATGTCGGGGAGCTGTTTTTT.

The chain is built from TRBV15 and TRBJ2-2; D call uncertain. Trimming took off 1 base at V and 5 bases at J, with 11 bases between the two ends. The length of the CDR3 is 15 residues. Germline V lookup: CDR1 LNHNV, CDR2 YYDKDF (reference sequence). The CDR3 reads CATSRAFDRTGELFF. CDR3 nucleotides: TGTGCCACCAGCAGAGCTTTTGACCGTACCGGGGAGCTGTTTTTT.